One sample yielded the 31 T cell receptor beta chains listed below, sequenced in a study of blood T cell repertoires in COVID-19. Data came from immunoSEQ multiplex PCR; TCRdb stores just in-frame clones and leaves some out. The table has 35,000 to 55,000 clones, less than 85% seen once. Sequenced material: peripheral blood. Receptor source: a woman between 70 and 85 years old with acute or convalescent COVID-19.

CDR3 in amino acids: CASSPRSGRAGEQYF. CDR3 DNA: TGTGCCAGCAGCCCCAGGAGCGGGAGGGCCGGCGAGCAGTACTTC. V usage is TRBV2 and J usage is TRBJ2-7, with 10 bases matching TRBD2. Per germline, CDR1 SNHLY and CDR2 FYNNEI. The CDR3 sequence is 15 residues long. J lost 6 bases, V lost 6 bases, and 11 bases had no gene match. Drawing the rest from reference TRBV2 and TRBJ2-7, the complete variable domain is EPEVTQTPSHQVTQMGQEVILRCVPISNHLYFYWYRQILGQKVEFLVSFYNNEISEKSEIFDDQFSVERPDGSNFTLKIRSTKLEDSAMYFCASSPRSGRAGEQYFGPGTRLTVT.

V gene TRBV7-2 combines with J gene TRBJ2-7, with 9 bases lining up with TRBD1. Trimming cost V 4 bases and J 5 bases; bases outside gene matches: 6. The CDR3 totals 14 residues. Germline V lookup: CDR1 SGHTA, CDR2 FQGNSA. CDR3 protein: CASSSGTGLNEQYF. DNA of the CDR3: TGTGCCAGCAGCTCCGGGACAGGGTTGAACGAGCAGTACTTC.

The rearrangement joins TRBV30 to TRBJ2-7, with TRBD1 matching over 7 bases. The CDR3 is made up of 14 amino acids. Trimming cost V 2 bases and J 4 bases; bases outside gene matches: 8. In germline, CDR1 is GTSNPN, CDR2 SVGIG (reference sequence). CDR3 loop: CAWSRGQGGYEQYF. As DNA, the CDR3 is TGTGCCTGGAGTAGGGGGCAGGGTGGTTACGAGCAGTACTTC. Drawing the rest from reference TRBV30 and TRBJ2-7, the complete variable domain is SQTIHQWPATLVQPVGSPLSLECTVEGTSNPNLYWYRQAAGRGLQLLFYSVGIGQISSEVPQNLSASRPQDRQFILSSKKLLLSDSGFYLCAWSRGQGGYEQYFGPGTRLTVT.

The CDR3, as DNA: TGCGCCAGCAGCTTGGCAGGGGCCGATGGAAACACCATATATTTT. The encoded protein is CASSLAGADGNTIYF. This chain uses TRBV5-1 with TRBJ1-3; D might be TRBD1 (6 bases). Germline-derived CDR1 and CDR2 are SGHRS and YFSETQ. V was shortened by 0 bases and J by 3 bases, with 10 bases between the two germline ends. The CDR3 loop spans 15 amino acids.

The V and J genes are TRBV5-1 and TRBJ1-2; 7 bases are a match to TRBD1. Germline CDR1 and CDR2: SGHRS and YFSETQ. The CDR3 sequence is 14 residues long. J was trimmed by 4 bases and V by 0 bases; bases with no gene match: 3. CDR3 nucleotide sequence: TGCGCCAGCAGCTTGGGACAGGGTTTCTATGGCTACACCTTC. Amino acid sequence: CASSLGQGFYGYTF.

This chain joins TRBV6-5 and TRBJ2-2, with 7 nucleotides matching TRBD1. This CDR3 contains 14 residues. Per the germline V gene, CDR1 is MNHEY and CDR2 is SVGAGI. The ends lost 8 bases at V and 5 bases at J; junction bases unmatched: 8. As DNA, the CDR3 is TGTGCCAGCGGGTCCGGGACAGCTACCGGGGAGCTGTTTTTT. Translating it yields CASGSGTATGELFF.

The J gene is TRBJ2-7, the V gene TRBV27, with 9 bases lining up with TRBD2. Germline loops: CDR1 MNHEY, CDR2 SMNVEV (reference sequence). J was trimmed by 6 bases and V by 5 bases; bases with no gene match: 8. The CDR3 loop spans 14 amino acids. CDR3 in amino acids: CASSTREGRVEQYF. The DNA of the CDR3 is TGTGCCAGCAGTACGCGGGAGGGCCGCGTCGAGCAGTACTTC.

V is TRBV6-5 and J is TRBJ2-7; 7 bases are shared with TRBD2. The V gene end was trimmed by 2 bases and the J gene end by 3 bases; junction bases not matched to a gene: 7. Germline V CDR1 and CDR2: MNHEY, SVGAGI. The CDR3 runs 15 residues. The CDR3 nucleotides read TGTGCCAGCAGTTACAGGTGGGAGGGCCACTACGAGCAGTACTTC. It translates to CASSYRWEGHYEQYF.

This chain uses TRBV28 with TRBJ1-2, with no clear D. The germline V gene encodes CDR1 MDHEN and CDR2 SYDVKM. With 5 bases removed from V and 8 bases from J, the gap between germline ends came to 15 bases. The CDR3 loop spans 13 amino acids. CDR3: CASSPPTMLGYTF. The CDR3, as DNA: TGTGCCAGCAGTCCGCCGACTATGTTGGGCTACACCTTC.

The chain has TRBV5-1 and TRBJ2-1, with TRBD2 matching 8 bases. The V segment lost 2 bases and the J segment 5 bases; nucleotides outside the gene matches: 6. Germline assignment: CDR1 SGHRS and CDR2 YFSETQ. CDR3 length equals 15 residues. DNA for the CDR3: TGCGCCAGCAGCTTCTTACTAGCGGCTGACAATGAGCAGTTCTTC. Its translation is CASSFLLAADNEQFF.

DNA for the CDR3: TGTGCCAGCAGCCACTACTACAATGAGCAGTTCTTC. As protein: CASSHYYNEQFF. The rearrangement links TRBV14 to TRBJ2-1; no clear D. Germline V lookup: CDR1 SGHDN, CDR2 FVKESK. The V and J ends lost 3 bases and 3 bases respectively, with 3 bases between them. The CDR3 is 12 amino acids. Drawing the rest from reference TRBV14 and TRBJ2-1, the complete variable domain is EAGVTQFPSHSVIEKGQTVTLRCDPISGHDNLYWYRRVMGKEIKFLLHFVKESKQDESGMPNNRFLAERTGGTYSTLKVQPAELEDSGVYFCASSHYYNEQFFGPGTRLTVL.

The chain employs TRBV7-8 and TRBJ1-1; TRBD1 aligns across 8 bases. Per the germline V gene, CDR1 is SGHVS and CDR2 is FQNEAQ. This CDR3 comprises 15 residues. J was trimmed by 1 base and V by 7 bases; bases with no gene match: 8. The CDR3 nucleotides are TGTGCCAGCATTCTCATCGGGACAGGGAACACTGAAGCTTTCTTT. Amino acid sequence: CASILIGTGNTEAFF.

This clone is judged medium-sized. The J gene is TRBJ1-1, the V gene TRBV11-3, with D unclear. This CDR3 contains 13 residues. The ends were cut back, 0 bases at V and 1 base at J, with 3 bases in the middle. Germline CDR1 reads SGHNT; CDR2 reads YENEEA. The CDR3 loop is CASSLDRNTEAFF. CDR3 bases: TGTGCCAGCAGCTTAGATCGGAACACTGAAGCTTTCTTT. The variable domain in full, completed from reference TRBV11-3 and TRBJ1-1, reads EAGVVQSPRYKIIEKKQPVAFWCNPISGHNTLYWYLQNLGQGPELLIRYENEEAVDDSQLPKDRFSAERLKGVDSTLKIQPAELGDSAVYLCASSLDRNTEAFFGQGTRLTVV.

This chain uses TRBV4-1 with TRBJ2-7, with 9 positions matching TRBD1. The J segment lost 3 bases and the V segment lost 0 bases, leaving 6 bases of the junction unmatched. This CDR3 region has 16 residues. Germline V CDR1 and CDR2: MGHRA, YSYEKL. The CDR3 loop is CASSQDFGTGYYEQYF. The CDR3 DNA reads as TGCGCCAGCAGCCAAGATTTCGGGACAGGGTACTACGAGCAGTACTTC.

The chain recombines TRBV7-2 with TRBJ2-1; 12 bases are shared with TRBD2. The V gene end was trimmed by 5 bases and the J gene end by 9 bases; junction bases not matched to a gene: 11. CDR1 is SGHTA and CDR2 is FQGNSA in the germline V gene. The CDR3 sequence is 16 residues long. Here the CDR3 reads CASSPGASGRASEQFF. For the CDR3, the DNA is TGTGCCAGCAGCCCGGGGGCTAGCGGGAGGGCGAGTGAGCAGTTCTTC.

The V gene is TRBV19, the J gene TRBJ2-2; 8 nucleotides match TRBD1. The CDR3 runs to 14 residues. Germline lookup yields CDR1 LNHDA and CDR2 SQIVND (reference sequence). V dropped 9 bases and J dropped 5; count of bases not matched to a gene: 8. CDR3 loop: CASRPDRDTGELFF. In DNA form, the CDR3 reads TGTGCCAGCCGCCCGGACAGGGATACCGGGGAGCTGTTTTTT.

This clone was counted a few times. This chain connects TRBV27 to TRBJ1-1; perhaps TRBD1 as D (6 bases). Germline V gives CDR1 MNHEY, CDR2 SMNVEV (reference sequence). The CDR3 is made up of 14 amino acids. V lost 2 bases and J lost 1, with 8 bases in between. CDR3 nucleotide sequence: TGTGCCAGCAGTTTAGGGGGCGCGAACACTGAAGCTTTCTTT. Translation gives CASSLGGANTEAFF.

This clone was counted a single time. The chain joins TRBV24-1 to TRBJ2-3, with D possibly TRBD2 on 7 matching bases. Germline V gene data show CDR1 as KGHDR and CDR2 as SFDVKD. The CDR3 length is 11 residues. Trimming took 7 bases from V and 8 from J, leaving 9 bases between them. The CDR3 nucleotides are TGTGCCACCAGAAGGGGGGGTACGCAGTATTTT. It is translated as CATRRGGTQYF.

CDR3 residues: CASSRGMGQEGSYEQYF. The DNA for the CDR3 is TGTGCCAGCAGCCGTGGAATGGGGCAGGAGGGGTCCTACGAGCAGTACTTC. V usage is TRBV5-5 and J usage is TRBJ2-7, with a possible D match to TRBD2 (6 bases). Per germline, CDR1 SGHKS and CDR2 YYEKEE (reference sequence). The V end was cut by 4 bases, the J end by 1 base, with 21 bases between. The CDR3 is 17 amino acids.

The CDR3 protein is CSADDRGNTEAFF. In DNA form, the CDR3 reads TGCAGCGCTGATGACAGGGGGAACACTGAAGCTTTCTTT. The rearrangement joins TRBV29-1 to TRBJ1-1; 8 nucleotides align to TRBD1. The CDR3 extends over 13 amino acids. CDR1 is SQVTM, CDR2 ANQGSEA, per germline. Trimming removed 7 bases from V and 1 base from J; junction bases left unmatched: 5.

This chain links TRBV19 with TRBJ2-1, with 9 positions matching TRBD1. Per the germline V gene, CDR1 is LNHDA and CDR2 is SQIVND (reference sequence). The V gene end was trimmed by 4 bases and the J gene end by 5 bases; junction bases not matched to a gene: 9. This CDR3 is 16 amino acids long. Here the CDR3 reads CASSTGDRGGNNEQFF. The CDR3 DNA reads TGTGCCAGTAGTACCGGAGACAGGGGGGGCAACAATGAGCAGTTCTTC. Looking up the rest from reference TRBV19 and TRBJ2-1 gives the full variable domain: DGGITQSPKYLFRKEGQNVTLSCEQNLNHDAMYWYRQDPGQGLRLIYYSQIVNDFQKGDIAEGYSVSREKKESFPLTVTSAQKNPTAFYLCASSTGDRGGNNEQFFGPGTRLTVL.

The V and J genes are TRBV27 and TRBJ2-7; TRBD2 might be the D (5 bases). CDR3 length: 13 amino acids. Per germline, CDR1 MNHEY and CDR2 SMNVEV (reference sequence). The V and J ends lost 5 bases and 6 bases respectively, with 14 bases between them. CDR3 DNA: TGTGCCAGCAGTGACTTCGGACGGGGCGAGCAGTACTTC. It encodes CASSDFGRGEQYF.

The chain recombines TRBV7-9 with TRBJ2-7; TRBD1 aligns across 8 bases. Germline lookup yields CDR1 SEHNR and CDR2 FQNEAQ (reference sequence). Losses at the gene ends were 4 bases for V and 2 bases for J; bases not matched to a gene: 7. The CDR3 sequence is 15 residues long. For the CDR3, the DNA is TGTGCCAGCAGCTCTAGACAGGGGTCTCCCTACGAGCAGTACTTC. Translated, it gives CASSSRQGSPYEQYF.

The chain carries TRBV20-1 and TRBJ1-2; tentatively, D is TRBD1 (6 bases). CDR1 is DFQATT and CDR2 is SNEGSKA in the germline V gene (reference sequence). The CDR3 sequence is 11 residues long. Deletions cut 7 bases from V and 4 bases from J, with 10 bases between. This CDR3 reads CSGQGSYGYTF. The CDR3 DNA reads TGCAGTGGTCAGGGGTCCTATGGCTACACCTTC.

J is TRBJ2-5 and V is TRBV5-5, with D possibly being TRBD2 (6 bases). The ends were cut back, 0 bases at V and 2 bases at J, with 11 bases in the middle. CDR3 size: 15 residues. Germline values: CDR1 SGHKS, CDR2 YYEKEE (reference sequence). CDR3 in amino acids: CASSLGWEAQETQYF. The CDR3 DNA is TGTGCCAGCAGCTTGGGGTGGGAGGCGCAAGAGACCCAGTACTTC.

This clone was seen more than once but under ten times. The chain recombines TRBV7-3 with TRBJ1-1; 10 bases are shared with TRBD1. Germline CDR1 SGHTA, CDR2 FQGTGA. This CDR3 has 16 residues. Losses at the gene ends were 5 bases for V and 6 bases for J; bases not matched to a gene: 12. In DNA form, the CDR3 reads TGTGCCAGCAGCCCAACCCCGGGACAGGGGTGGTCTGAAGCTTTCTTT. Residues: CASSPTPGQGWSEAFF.

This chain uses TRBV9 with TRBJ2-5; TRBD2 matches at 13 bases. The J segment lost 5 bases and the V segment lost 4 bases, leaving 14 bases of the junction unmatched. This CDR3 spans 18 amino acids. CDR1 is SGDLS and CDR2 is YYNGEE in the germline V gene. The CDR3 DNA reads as TGTGCCAGCAGCCCACTGGGACTAGCGGGGTCTTTCCAGGAGACCCAGTACTTC. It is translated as CASSPLGLAGSFQETQYF.

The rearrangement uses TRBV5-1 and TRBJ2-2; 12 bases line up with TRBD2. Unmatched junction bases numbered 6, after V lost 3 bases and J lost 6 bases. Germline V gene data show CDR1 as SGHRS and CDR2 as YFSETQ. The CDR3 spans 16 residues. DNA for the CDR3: TGCGCCAGCAGCTCAAGACTAGCGGGAGTCTCCGGGGAGCTGTTTTTT. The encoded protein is CASSSRLAGVSGELFF. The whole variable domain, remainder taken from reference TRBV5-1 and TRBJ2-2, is KAGVTQTPRYLIKTRGQQVTLSCSPISGHRSVSWYQQTPGQGLQFLFEYFSETQRNKGNFPGRFSGRQFSNSRSEMNVSTLELGDSALYLCASSSRLAGVSGELFFGEGSRLTVL.

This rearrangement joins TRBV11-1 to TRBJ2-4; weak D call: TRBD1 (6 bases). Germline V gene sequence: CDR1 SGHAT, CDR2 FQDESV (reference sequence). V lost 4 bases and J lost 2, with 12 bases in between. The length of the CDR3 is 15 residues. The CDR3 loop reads CASSSLDSSKNIQYF. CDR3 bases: TGTGCCAGCAGCTCGCTGGACAGCTCCAAAAACATTCAGTACTTC.

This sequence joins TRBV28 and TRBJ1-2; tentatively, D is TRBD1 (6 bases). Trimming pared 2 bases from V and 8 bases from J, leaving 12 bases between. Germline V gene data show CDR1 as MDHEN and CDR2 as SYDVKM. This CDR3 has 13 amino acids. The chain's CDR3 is CASSLLGQYGYTF. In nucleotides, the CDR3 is TGTGCCAGCAGTTTACTTGGACAGTACGGCTACACCTTC.

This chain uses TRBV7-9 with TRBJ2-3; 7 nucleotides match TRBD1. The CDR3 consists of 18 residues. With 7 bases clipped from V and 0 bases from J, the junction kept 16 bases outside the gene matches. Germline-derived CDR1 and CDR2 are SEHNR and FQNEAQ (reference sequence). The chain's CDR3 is CASTQQLLQGMSTDTQYF. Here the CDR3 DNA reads TGTGCCAGCACCCAGCAGCTTCTACAGGGGATGAGCACAGATACGCAGTATTTT. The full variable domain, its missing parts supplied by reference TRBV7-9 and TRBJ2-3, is DTGVSQNPRHKITKRGQNVTFRCDPISEHNRLYWYRQTLGQGPEFLTYFQNEAQLEKSRLLSDRFSAERPKGSFSTLEIQRTEQGDSAMYLCASTQQLLQGMSTDTQYFGPGTRLTVL.